The sequence of this T cell receptor beta chain was determined in a study of Ad26.COV2.S vaccination and SARS-CoV-2 variants. As for treatment: some 19 received Ad26.COV2.S at low or high dose, single or two shots; 5 received placebo; per-sample allocation not given. On day 63 after the first injection, vaccine and placebo recipients gave samples. This Boston cohort included adults aged 18-55 years. For this clone: Additional DNA sequences in this sample encode the identical CDR3.

Produced via immunoSEQ multiplex PCR; TCRdb's table is partial and in-frame only. Seen here are roughly 700,000 clones, more than 80% observed once, and the top ten hold over 1.3%. Germline V CDR1 and CDR2: SGHRS, YFSETQ. CDR3 size: 14 residues. Trimming cost V 3 bases and J 4 bases; bases outside gene matches: 0. The TCR originated in a person aged 18-60 years who received the Ad26.COV2.S COVID-19 vaccine or a placebo. This chain joins TRBV5-1 and TRBJ2-1; 11 nucleotides line up with TRBD2. The sample was peripheral blood, taken in a trial of Ad26.COV2.S vaccine versus placebo. CDR3 in DNA: TGCGCCAGCAGCTGGACTAGCGGGTACAATGAGCAGTTCTTC. Amino acids: CASSWTSGYNEQFF.